This section outlines one T cell receptor beta chain sequence together with its context. This sample was included in a study of OX40 agonist ivuxolimab in advanced cancers. TCRdb's copy holds only in-frame clones and misses some; the assay was immunoSEQ multiplex PCR. The table has roughly 38,000 clones, about 94% seen once. Germline V CDR1 and CDR2: SGDLS, YYNGEE. J was trimmed by 3 bases and V by 4 bases; bases with no gene match: 3. The CDR3 is 14 amino acids. The origin of this receptor is an adult with an advanced solid tumor such as melanoma, head and neck, liver or kidney cancer. The chain combines TRBV9 with TRBJ2-7, with TRBD2 matching over 11 bases. This specimen consisted of CD4+ or CD8+ T cells sorted from blood, obtained in a trial of the OX40 agonist ivuxolimab. The CDR3 protein is CASSPGTSGYEQYF. As DNA, the CDR3 is TGTGCCAGCAGCCCCGGGACTAGCGGCTACGAGCAGTACTTC.